This T cell receptor beta chain was documented in a study of T-cell reconstitution after alpha-beta-depleted transplantation in children. Preparation of the TCRbeta library was carried out with unique molecular identifiers. TCRdb re-called the PCR reads with MiXCR, one entry per CDR3 protein. The sample lists about 980,000 distinct CDR3 sequences, 25% to 30% occurring once. Study conclusions and caveats: Diversity of TCRbeta at day 60 was high in some patients, arising from surviving recipient T cells and thymic progenitors. Newly produced T cells mostly accounted for T-cell counts and diversity one year post-transplant. The study reportedly traced alpha-beta T cells about two months after transplant to several hundred expanded graft clones.

This clonotype was observed at least ten times. Its target is not known. Germline loops: CDR1 MNHNS, CDR2 SASEGT. There are 13 residues in the CDR3. Trimming stripped 5 bases from V and 4 bases from J, with 11 bases between. The clonotype comes from a boy in the first two years of life who had a stem cell transplant for SCID, so the T cells may come from the graft donor. The sample here was PBMCs, mostly from graft donor cells, taken 360 days after TCRalphabeta/CD19-depleted stem cell transplant. J is TRBJ1-1 and V is TRBV6-1, with D perhaps TRBD1 (5 bases). This chain's CDR3 is CASSQSGGTEAFF. The CDR3, as DNA: TGTGCCAGCAGTCAATCCGGGGGCACTGAAGCTTTCTTT.